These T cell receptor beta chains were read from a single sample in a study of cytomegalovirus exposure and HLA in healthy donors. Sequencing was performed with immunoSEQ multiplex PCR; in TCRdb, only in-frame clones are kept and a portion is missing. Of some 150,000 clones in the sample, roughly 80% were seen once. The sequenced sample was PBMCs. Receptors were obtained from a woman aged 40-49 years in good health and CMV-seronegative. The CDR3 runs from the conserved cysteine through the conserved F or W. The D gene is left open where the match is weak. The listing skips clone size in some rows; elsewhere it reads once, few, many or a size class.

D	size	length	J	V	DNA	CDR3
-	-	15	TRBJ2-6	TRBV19	TGTGCCAGTAACGACAAAGCCCCTGGGGCCAACGTCCTGACTTTC	CASNDKAPGANVLTF
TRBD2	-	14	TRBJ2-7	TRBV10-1	TGCGCCAGCAGTGAGGGCGGGAGAGGCTACGAGCAGTACTTC	CASSEGGRGYEQYF
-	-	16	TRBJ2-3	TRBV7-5	TGTGCCAGAAGCTTAGAGGAGGGGATGGGGACAGATACGCAGTATTTT	CARSLEEGMGTDTQYF
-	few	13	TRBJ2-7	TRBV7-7	TGTGCTAGCAGCATAGCAAGACAGTACGAGCAGTACTTC	CASSIARQYEQYF
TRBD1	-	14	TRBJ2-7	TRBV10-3	TGTGCCATCACCCCCGGGACAGGGGGATACGAGCAGTACTTC	CAITPGTGGYEQYF
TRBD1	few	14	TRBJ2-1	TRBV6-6	TGTGCCAGCTCATGGACAGGTCCGAGGAATGAGCAGTTCTTC	CASSWTGPRNEQFF
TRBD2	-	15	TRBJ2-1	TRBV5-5	TGTGCCAGCAGCTTGGTGGGAGGGAGGGGTAATGAGCAGTTCTTC	CASSLVGGRGNEQFF
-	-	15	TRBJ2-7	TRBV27	TGTGCCAGCAGTTTAGAGCGGAAGGGCACCTACGAGCAGTACTTC	CASSLERKGTYEQYF
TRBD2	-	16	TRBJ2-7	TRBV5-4	TGTGCCAGCAGCCCGGAAACCGCGGGGGATTTCTACGAGCAGTACTTC	CASSPETAGDFYEQYF
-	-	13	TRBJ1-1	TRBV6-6	TGTGCCAGCCTTTCTACCATGAACACTGAAGCTTTCTTT	CASLSTMNTEAFF
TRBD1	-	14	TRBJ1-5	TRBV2	TGTGCCAGCAGTCCACAGGGGGCAGGTCAGCCCCAGCATTTT	CASSPQGAGQPQHF
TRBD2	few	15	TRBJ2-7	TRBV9	TGTGCCAGCAGCATCGGACTAGCGACCTCCTACGAGCAGTACTTC	CASSIGLATSYEQYF
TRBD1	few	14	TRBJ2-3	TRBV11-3	TGTGCCAGCAGCTTACAACAGGGGGCAGATACGCAGTATTTT	CASSLQQGADTQYF
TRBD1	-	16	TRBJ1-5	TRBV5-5	TGTGCCAGCAGCCGAGGGACAGGTATTAGCAATCAGCCCCAGCATTTT	CASSRGTGISNQPQHF
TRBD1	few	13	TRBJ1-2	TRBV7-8	TGTGCCAGCAGCCCAGACAGGGCGAATGGCTACACCTTC	CASSPDRANGYTF
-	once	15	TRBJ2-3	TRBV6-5	TGTGCCAGCAGTTACTCGGGGGGGCTCCAAGATACGCAGTATTTT	CASSYSGGLQDTQYF
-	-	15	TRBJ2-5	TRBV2	TGTGCCAGCAGTGAAGGTTTTAGGGGCCAAGAGACCCAGTACTTC	CASSEGFRGQETQYF
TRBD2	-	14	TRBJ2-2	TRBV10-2	TGCGCCAGCAGTACTAGCGAGTACACCGGGGAGCTGTTTTTT	CASSTSEYTGELFF
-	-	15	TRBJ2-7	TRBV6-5	TGTGCCAGCACCCGTCGACAGCCAAGGATCTACGAGCAGTACTTC	CASTRRQPRIYEQYF
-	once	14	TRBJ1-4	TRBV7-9	TGTGCCAGCAGCTACCCAGCAACTAATGAAAAACTGTTTTTT	CASSYPATNEKLFF
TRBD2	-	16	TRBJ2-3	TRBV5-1	TGCGCCAGCAGCTTTGGACTAGCGGAGAGTACAGATACGCAGTATTTT	CASSFGLAESTDTQYF
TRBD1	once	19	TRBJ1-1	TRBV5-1	TGCGCCAGCAGCTTACCTGACACTACTCAACAGGGGGCTAACACTGAAGCTTTCTTT	CASSLPDTTQQGANTEAFF
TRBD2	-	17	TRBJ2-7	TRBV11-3	TGTGCCAGCAGCTTAGCCCGGACCGGGACTAGCGAGTACGAGCAGTACTTC	CASSLARTGTSEYEQYF
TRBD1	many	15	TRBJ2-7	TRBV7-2	TGTGCCAGCAGCTGGCTCTGGGACAGCACCTACGAGCAGTACTTC	CASSWLWDSTYEQYF
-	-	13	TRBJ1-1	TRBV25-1	TGTGCCAGCAGTGATAACCCGGGCACTGAAGCTTTCTTT	CASSDNPGTEAFF
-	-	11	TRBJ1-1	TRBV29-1	TGCAGCGTTATGGGCAGGACTGAAGCTTTCTTT	CSVMGRTEAFF
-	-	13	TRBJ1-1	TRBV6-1	TGTGCCAGCAGTGAAGTAGGGGGCACTGAAGCTTTCTTT	CASSEVGGTEAFF